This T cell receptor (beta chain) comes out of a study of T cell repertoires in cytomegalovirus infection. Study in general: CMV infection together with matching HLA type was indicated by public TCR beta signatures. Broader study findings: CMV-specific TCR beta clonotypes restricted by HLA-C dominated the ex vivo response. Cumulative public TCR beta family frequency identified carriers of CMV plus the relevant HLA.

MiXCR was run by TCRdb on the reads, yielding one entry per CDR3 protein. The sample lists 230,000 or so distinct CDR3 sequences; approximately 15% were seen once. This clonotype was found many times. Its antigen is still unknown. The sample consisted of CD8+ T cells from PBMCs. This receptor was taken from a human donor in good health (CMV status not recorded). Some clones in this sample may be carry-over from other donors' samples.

Here the CDR3 reads CASSLTHGAEQYF. CDR3 bases: TGTGCCAGCAGCTTAACCCACGGGGCCGAGCAGTACTTC. The V gene is TRBV7-3, the J gene TRBJ2-7; perhaps D is TRBD1 or TRBD2 (5 bases each). The ends were cut back, 0 bases at V and 6 bases at J, with 9 bases in the middle. CDR3 size: 13 residues. In germline, CDR1 is SGHTA, CDR2 FQGTGA.